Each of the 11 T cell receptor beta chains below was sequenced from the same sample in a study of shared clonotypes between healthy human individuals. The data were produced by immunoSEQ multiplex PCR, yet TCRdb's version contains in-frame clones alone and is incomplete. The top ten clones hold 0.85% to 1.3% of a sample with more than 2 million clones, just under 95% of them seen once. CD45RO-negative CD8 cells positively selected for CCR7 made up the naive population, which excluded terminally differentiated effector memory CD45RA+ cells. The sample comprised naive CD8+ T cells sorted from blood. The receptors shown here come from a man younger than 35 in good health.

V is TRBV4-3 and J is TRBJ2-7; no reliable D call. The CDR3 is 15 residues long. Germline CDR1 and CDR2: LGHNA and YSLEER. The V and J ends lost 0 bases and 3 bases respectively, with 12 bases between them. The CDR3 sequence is CASSQDLGPHYEQYF. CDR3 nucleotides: TGCGCCAGCAGCCAAGATTTAGGCCCGCACTACGAGCAGTACTTC.

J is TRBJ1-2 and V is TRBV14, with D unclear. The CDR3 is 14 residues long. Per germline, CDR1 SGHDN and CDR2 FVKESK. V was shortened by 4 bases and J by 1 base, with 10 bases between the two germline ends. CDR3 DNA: TGTGCCAGCAGCCGAGGGTATATTAACTATGGCTACACCTTC. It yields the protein CASSRGYINYGYTF.

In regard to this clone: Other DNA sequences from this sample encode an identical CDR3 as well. Here the CDR3 DNA reads TGTGCCTGGACTATGGGCACTGAAGCTTTCTTT. This encodes CAWTMGTEAFF. The chain uses TRBV30 and TRBJ1-1; D unresolved. The V gene's germline CDR1 is GTSNPN and CDR2 SVGIG (reference sequence). V gave up 4 bases and J gave up 4 bases, with 7 bases separating them. The CDR3 sequence is 11 residues long.

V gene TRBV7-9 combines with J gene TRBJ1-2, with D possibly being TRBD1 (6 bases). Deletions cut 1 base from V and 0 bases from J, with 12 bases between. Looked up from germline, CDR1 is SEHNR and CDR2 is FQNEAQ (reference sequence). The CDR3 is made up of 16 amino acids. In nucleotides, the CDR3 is TGTGCCAGCAGCTTAGAGTGGGCAGGGGCTAACTATGGCTACACCTTC. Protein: CASSLEWAGANYGYTF.

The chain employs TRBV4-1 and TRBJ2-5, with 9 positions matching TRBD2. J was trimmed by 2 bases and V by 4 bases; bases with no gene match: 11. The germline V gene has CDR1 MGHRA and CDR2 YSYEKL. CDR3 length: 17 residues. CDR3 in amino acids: CASSPVVAGDPQETQYF. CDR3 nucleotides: TGCGCCAGCAGCCCGGTAGTAGCGGGGGACCCACAAGAGACCCAGTACTTC.

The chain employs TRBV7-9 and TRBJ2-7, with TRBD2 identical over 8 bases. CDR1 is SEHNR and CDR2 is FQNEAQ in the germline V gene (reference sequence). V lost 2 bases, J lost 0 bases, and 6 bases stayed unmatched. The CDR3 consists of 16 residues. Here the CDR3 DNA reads TGTGCCAGCAGCTTAATTCGGGGGGGAATCTCCTACGAGCAGTACTTC. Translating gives CASSLIRGGISYEQYF.

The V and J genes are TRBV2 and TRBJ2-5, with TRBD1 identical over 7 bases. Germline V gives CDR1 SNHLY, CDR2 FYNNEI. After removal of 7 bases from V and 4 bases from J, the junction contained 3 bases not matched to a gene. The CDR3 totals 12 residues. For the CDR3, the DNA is TGTGCCAGCACCGGGACAGTAGAGACCCAGTACTTC. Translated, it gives CASTGTVETQYF.

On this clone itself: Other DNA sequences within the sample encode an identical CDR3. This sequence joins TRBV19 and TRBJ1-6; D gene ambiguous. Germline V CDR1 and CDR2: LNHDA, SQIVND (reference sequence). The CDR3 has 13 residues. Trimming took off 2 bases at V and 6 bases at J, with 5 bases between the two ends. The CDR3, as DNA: TGTGCCAGTAGTATATTGGGTAATTCACCCCTCCACTTT. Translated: CASSILGNSPLHF.

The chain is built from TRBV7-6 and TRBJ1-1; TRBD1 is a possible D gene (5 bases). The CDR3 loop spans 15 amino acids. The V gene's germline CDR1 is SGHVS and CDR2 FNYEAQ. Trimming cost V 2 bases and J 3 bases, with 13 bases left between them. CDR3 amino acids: CASSLPTEWDTEAFF. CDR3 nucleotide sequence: TGTGCCAGCAGCTTACCGACAGAATGGGACACTGAAGCTTTCTTT.

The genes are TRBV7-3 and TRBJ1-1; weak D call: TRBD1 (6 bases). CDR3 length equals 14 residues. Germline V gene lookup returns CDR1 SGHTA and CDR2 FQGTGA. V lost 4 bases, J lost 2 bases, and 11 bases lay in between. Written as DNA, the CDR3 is TGTGCCAGCAGCTCGACAGGAGATAACACTGAAGCTTTCTTT. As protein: CASSSTGDNTEAFF.

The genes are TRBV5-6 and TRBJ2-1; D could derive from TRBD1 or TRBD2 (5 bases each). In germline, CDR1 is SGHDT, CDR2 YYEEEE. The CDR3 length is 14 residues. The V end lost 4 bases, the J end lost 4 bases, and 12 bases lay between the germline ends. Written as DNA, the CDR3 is TGTGCCAGCAGCCCTCCGGGGCCTTACAATGAGCAGTTCTTC. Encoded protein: CASSPPGPYNEQFF.